These 7 T cell receptor beta chains were all obtained from the same sample, sequenced in a study of blood T cell repertoires in COVID-19. Libraries were prepared by immunoSEQ multiplex PCR; TCRdb keeps only in-frame clonotypes and omits some of them. Of under 300,000 clones in the sample, 65% to 90% were seen once. The specimen was peripheral blood. These receptors were taken from a woman aged 70-85 years with COVID-19, enrolled during active disease.

This chain connects TRBV2 to TRBJ2-7; possible D gene TRBD2, 7 bases. V was shortened by 8 bases and J by 0 bases, with 11 bases between the two germline ends. This CDR3 region has 13 residues. Germline assignment: CDR1 SNHLY and CDR2 FYNNEI. The DNA of the CDR3 is TGTGCCAGCGGCGGGGGCGCCTCCTACGAGCAGTACTTC. It yields the protein CASGGGASYEQYF.

There are a few counts of this clone. This chain joins TRBV7-6 and TRBJ2-2, with D possibly being TRBD1 (5 bases). Germline CDR1 is SGHVS and CDR2 is FNYEAQ. The CDR3 sequence is 16 residues long. The germline V and J ends were trimmed by 4 bases and 3 bases, with 15 bases remaining between them. The DNA for the CDR3 is TGTGCCAGCAGCTCCCTGGGGCTCCCTTACACCGGGGAGCTGTTTTTT. It yields the protein CASSSLGLPYTGELFF. The full variable domain, completed using reference TRBV7-6 and TRBJ2-2, is GAGVSQSPRYKVTKRGQDVALRCDPISGHVSLYWYRQALGQGPEFLTYFNYEAQQDKSGLPNDRFSAERPEGSISTLTIQRTEQRDSAMYRCASSSLGLPYTGELFFGEGSRLTVL.

The rearrangement links TRBV10-3 to TRBJ1-2; D is perhaps TRBD1 (5 bases). Germline loops: CDR1 ENHRY, CDR2 SYGVKD. V was shortened by 7 bases and J by 1 base, with 13 bases between the two germline ends. The CDR3 consists of 14 residues. The CDR3, as DNA: TGTGCCATCACTCCAGGGAGGGATAACTATGGCTACACCTTC. This encodes CAITPGRDNYGYTF.

The V and J genes are TRBV24-1 and TRBJ1-2; tentatively, D is TRBD1 (6 bases). Germline V gives CDR1 KGHDR, CDR2 SFDVKD. The germline V and J ends were trimmed by 9 bases and 4 bases, with 14 bases remaining between them. This CDR3 region has 13 residues. Here the CDR3 reads CATRGGEGYGYTF. The CDR3 DNA reads as TGTGCCACCCGAGGGGGTGAGGGCTATGGCTACACCTTC.

V gene TRBV29-1 combines with J gene TRBJ1-1; D is ambiguous. The CDR3 is 10 residues long. Deletions cut 8 bases from V and 8 bases from J, with 12 bases between. CDR1 and CDR2 from the germline V gene are SQVTM and ANQGSEA. The CDR3 sequence: CSTLKEEAFF. CDR3 DNA sequence: TGCAGCACCTTGAAGGAGGAAGCTTTCTTT.

The CDR3 DNA is TGCAGCGGACACCCGGGAACAGGGGGCACAGATACGCAGTATTTT. It yields the protein CSGHPGTGGTDTQYF. This sequence joins TRBV29-1 and TRBJ2-3; 7 bases match TRBD1. Per germline, CDR1 SQVTM and CDR2 ANQGSEA. The CDR3 is 15 residues long. The V gene end was trimmed by 7 bases and the J gene end by 1 base; junction bases not matched to a gene: 11.

This chain joins TRBV18 and TRBJ2-7; a possible D gene is TRBD2 (6 bases). CDR1 and CDR2 from the germline V gene are KGHSH and LQKENI. The V gene lost 3 bases and the J gene lost 7 bases, with 16 bases spanning the gap. The CDR3 is 14 amino acids. CDR3 DNA sequence: TGTGCCAGCTCACCTGGAGGGGCTCGACCGGAGCAGTACTTC. Translated: CASSPGGARPEQYF.